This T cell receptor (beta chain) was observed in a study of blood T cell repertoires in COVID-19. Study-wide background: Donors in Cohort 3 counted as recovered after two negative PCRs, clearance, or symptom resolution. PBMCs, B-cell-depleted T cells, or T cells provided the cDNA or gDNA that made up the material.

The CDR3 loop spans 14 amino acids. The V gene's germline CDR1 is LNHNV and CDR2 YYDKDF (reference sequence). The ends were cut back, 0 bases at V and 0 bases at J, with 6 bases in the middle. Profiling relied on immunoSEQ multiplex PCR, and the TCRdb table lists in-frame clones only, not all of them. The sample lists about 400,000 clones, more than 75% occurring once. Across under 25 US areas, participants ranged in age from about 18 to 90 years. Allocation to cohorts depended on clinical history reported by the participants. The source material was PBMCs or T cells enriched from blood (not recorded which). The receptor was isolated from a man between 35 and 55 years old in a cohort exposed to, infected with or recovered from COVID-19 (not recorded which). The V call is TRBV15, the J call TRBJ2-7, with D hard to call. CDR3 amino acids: CATSRERSSYEQYF. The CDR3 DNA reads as TGTGCCACCAGCAGAGAAAGGAGCTCCTACGAGCAGTACTTC.